This note documents a single TCR beta chain sequence. Its antigen is still unknown. CDR1 and CDR2 from the germline V gene are ENHRY and SYGVKD. With 10 bases clipped from V and 5 bases from J, the junction kept 10 bases outside the gene matches. The length of the CDR3 is 15 residues. This sample is drawn from a study of shared clonotypes between healthy human individuals. Broader study findings: Naive subsets tended to show greater estimated richness than memory subsets. Non-shared clonotypes displayed generation probabilities falling below those of clonotypes present in all four donors. Of the naive CD4 clonotypes, roughly 5.2% were shared across several donors. Researchers sampled only blood; tissue repertoires likely differ.

Sequenced by immunoSEQ multiplex PCR; TCRdb stores in-frame clones only, minus some. The repertoire has around 2.1 million clones, about 94% of them found once; the top ten carry roughly 0.13%. This clonotype originated in a man between 18 and 35 years old in good health. Sequenced material: naive CD4+ T cells sorted from blood. Indicated subset: CD45RA+ positively selected. This chain connects TRBV10-3 to TRBJ2-3; 12 nucleotides match TRBD2. The CDR3 sequence is CATRIPGLAGDTQYF. CDR3 in DNA: TGTGCCACACGAATACCGGGACTAGCGGGAGATACGCAGTATTTT.